The rows below give T cell receptor beta chains drawn from one sample of a study of blood T cell repertoires in COVID-19. Profiling relied on immunoSEQ multiplex PCR, and the TCRdb table lists in-frame clones only, not all of them. The profile shows some 130,000 clones, around three quarters of them singletons. Sequenced: peripheral blood. The receptors shown here come from a man in his 60s with acute or convalescent COVID-19. Both conserved end residues are part of each CDR3. D genes are given only for firm matches. Not all rows give a size; the values are once, few, many and, for expanded clones, a class.

j_gene	d_gene	abundance	v_gene	CDR3nt	CDR3aa
TRBJ1-1	-	-	TRBV6-2/TRBV6-3	TGTGCCAGCAGTTTTAGACAGTCCATGAACACTGAAGCTTTCTTT	CASSFRQSMNTEAFF
TRBJ2-2	-	-	TRBV6-5	TGTGCCAGCATTAACAGTGACACCGGGGAGCTGTTTTTT	CASINSDTGELFF
TRBJ1-1	TRBD1	-	TRBV12-3/TRBV12-4	TGTGCCAGCACTAGGACAGGGGATCAGGCTTTCTTT	CASTRTGDQAFF
TRBJ1-3	-	-	TRBV4-2	TGTGCCAGCAGCCAAGATCGCGGGACCCGGAAAGGAAACACCATATATTTT	CASSQDRGTRKGNTIYF
TRBJ1-1	-	-	TRBV4-2	TGTGCCAGCAGCCCCCCCACGGGGGGCACTGAAGCTTTCTTT	CASSPPTGGTEAFF
TRBJ1-5	-	few	TRBV28	TGTGCCAGCAGTTTAAACCCCAGTCAGCCCCAGCATTTT	CASSLNPSQPQHF
TRBJ1-1	-	-	TRBV28	TGTGCCAGCAGTTTCGGGAGGGCAGAAGCTTTCTTT	CASSFGRAEAFF
TRBJ2-6	-	-	TRBV6-5	TGTGCCAGCGGCTACATGGAGGGGGCCAACGTCCTGACTTTC	CASGYMEGANVLTF
TRBJ2-7	-	few	TRBV30	TGTGCCTGGACTTACGGACAGTCCTACGAGCAGTACTTC	CAWTYGQSYEQYF
TRBJ2-7	-	-	TRBV11-2	TGTGCCAGCAGCTTAGCAGTGGGCTTTAACACCGAGCAGTACTTC	CASSLAVGFNTEQYF
TRBJ2-7	-	-	TRBV5-1	TGCGCCAGCAGGCGGGACTCCTACGAGCAGTACTTC	CASRRDSYEQYF
TRBJ1-3	-	-	TRBV11-2	TGTGCCAGCAGCTTTGACGACAGGCGACTCGGGAACACCATATATTTT	CASSFDDRRLGNTIYF
TRBJ2-3	TRBD2	once	TRBV19	TGTGCCAGTAGTACCTTTAGCGGGAGGAGCACAGATACGCAGTATTTT	CASSTFSGRSTDTQYF
TRBJ2-1	TRBD2	-	TRBV6-5	TGTGCCAGCAGTCTAGGTAATAGCGGGAGGAATGAGCAGTTCTTC	CASSLGNSGRNEQFF
TRBJ2-1	TRBD2	once	TRBV29-1	TGCAGCGTTGAAGATCTTCGGGGGGGCGAGCAGTTCTTC	CSVEDLRGGEQFF
TRBJ1-3	-	-	TRBV5-4	TGTGCCAGCAGCTTGGGGGCGACAGACTCTGGAAACACCATATATTTT	CASSLGATDSGNTIYF
TRBJ2-2	-	few	TRBV5-1	TGCGCCAGCAGCTTGGCTAGCCAGGTGGGCACCGGGGAGCTGTTTTTT	CASSLASQVGTGELFF
TRBJ1-4	-	-	TRBV18	TGTGCCAGCTCACCACTCCACACGGGGGCAACTAATGAAAAACTGTTTTTT	CASSPLHTGATNEKLFF
TRBJ2-3	TRBD1	-	TRBV19	TGTGCCAGTAGGGTACAGGGGATGGGCACAGATACGCAGTATTTT	CASRVQGMGTDTQYF
TRBJ1-5	TRBD1	-	TRBV28	TGTGCCAGCACCATCGGGACAGGGACAGCTCAGCCCCAGCATTTT	CASTIGTGTAQPQHF
TRBJ1-1	-	-	TRBV12-3/TRBV12-4	TGTGCCAGCAGTTGGGGCACCCCTGAAGCTTTCTTT	CASSWGTPEAFF
TRBJ1-2	-	-	TRBV27	TGTGCCAGTACAACGAAAAGGGGGAACTATGGCTACACCTTC	CASTTKRGNYGYTF